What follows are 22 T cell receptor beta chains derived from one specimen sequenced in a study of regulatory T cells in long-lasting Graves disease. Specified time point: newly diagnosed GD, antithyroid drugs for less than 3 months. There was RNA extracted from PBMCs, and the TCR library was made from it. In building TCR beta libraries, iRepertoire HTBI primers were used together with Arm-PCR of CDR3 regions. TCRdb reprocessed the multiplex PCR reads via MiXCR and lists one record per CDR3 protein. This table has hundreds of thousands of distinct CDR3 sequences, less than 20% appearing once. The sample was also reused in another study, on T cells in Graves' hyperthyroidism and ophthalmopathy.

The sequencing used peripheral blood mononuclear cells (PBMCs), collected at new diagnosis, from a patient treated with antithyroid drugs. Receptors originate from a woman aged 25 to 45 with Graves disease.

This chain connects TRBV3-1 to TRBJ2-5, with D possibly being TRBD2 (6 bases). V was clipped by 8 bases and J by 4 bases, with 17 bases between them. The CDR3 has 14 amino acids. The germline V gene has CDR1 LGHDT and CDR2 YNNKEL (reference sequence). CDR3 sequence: CASQAGTGAETQYF. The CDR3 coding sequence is TGTGCCAGCCAAGCCGGGACTGGTGCAGAGACCCAGTACTTC.

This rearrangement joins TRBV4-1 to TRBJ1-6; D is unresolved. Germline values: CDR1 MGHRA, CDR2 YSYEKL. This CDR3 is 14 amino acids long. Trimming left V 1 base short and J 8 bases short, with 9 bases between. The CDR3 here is CASSQVGLDSPLHF. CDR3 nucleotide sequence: TGCGCCAGCAGCCAAGTGGGTCTGGATTCACCCCTCCACTTT.

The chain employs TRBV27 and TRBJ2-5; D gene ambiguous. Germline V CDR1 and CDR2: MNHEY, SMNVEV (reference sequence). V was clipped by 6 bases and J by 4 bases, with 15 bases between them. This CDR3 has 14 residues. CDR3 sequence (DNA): TGTGCCAGCAGGGGTCTAACGGCCCCAGAGACCCAGTACTTC. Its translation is CASRGLTAPETQYF.

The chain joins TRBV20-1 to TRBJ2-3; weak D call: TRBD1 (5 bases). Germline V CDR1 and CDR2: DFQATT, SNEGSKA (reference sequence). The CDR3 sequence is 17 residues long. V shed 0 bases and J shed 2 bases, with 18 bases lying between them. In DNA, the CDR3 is TGCAGTGCTAGAGATCGGCAGGGTAGGGGAAACACAGATACGCAGTATTTT. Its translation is CSARDRQGRGNTDTQYF.

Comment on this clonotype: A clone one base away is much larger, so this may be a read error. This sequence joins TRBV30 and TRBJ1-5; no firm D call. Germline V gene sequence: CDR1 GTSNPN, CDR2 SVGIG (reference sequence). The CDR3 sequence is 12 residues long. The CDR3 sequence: CGYQTGNQPQHF. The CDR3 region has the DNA TGTGGCTACCAGACGGGGAATCAGCCCCAGCATTTT. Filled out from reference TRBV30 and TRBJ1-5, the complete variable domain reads SQTIHQWPATLVQPVGSPLSLECTVEGTSNPNLYWYRQAAGRGLQLLFYSVGIGQISSEVPQNLSASRPQDRQFILSSKKLLLSDSGFYLCGYQTGNQPQHFGDGTRLSIL.

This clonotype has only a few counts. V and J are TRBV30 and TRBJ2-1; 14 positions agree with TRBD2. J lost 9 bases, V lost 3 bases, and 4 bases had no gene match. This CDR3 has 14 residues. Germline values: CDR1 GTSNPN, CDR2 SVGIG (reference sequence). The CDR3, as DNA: TGTGCCTGGAGGGGACTAGCGGGAGTTGGTGAGCAGTTCTTC. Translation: CAWRGLAGVGEQFF.

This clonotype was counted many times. CDR3 sequence: CASSLEGVRNTEAFF. The CDR3 DNA reads TGTGCCAGCAGCTTAGAGGGGGTGCGGAACACTGAAGCTTTCTTT. This rearrangement joins TRBV7-2 to TRBJ1-1; D might be TRBD1 (6 bases). V lost 1 base and J lost 1, with 10 bases in between. The CDR3 is made up of 15 amino acids. Looked up from germline, CDR1 is SGHTA and CDR2 is FQGNSA. The whole variable domain, filled in from reference TRBV7-2 and TRBJ1-1, reads GAGVSQSPSNKVTEKGKDVELRCDPISGHTALYWYRQSLGQGLEFLIYFQGNSAPDKSGLPSDRFSAERTGGSVSTLTIQRTQQEDSAVYLCASSLEGVRNTEAFFGQGTRLTVV.

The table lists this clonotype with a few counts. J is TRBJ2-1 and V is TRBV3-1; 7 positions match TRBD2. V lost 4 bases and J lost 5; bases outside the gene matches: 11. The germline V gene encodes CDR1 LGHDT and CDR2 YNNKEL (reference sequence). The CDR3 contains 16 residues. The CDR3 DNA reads TGTGCCAGCAGCCCCCCGGGGAAGCGGGGAGACAATGAGCAGTTCTTC. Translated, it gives CASSPPGKRGDNEQFF.

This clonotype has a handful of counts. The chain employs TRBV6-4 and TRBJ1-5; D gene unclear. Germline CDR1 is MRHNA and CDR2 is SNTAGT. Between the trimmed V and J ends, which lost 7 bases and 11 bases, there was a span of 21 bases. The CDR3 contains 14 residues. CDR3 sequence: CASNPKRAQPTQHF. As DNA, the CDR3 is TGTGCCAGCAATCCTAAACGGGCCCAGCCAACCCAGCATTTT.

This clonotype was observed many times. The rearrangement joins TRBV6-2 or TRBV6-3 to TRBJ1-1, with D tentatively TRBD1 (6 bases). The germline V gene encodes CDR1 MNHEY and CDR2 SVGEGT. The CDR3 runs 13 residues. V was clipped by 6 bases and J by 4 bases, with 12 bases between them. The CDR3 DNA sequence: TGTGCCAGCAGCCACAGGGAGGGCACTGAAGCTTTCTTT. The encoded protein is CASSHREGTEAFF.

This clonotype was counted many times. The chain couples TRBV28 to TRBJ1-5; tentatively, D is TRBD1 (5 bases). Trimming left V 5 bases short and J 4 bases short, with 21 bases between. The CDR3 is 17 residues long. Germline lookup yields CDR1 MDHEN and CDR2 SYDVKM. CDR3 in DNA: TGTGCCAGCAGTCCTTATTCCTCCGGGACCGAAAATCAGCCCCAGCATTTT. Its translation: CASSPYSSGTENQPQHF. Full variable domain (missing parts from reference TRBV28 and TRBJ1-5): DVKVTQSSRYLVKRTGEKVFLECVQDMDHENMFWYRQDPGLGLRLIYFSYDVKMKEKGDIPEGYSVSREKKERFSLILESASTNQTSMYLCASSPYSSGTENQPQHFGDGTRLSIL.

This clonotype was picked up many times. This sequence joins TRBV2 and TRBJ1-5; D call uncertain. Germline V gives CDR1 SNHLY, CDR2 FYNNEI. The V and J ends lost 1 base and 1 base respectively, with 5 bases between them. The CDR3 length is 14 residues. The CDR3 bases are TGTGCCAGCAGTGAAGGGGCGAGCAATCAGCCCCAGCATTTT. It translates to CASSEGASNQPQHF. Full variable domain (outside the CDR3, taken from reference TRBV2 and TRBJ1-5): EPEVTQTPSHQVTQMGQEVILRCVPISNHLYFYWYRQILGQKVEFLVSFYNNEISEKSEIFDDQFSVERPDGSNFTLKIRSTKLEDSAMYFCASSEGASNQPQHFGDGTRLSIL.

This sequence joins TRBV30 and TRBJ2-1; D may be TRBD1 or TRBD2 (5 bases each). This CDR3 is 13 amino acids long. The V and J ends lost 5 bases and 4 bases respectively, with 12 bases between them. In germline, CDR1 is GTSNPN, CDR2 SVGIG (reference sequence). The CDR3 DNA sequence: TGTGCCTGGGTCCGGGGCAGATACAATGAGCAGTTCTTC. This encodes CAWVRGRYNEQFF. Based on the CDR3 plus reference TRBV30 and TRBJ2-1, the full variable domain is SQTIHQWPATLVQPVGSPLSLECTVEGTSNPNLYWYRQAAGRGLQLLFYSVGIGQISSEVPQNLSASRPQDRQFILSSKKLLLSDSGFYLCAWVRGRYNEQFFGPGTRLTVL.

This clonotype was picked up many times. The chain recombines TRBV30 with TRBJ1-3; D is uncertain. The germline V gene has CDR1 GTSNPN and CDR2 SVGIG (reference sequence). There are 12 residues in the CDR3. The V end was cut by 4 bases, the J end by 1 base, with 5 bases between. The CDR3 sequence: CAWMDSGNTIYF. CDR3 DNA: TGTGCCTGGATGGATTCTGGAAACACCATATATTTT.

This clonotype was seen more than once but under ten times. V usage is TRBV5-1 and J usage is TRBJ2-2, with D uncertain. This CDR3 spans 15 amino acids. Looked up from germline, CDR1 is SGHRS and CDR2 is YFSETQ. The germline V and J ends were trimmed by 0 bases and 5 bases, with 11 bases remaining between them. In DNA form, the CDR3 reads TGCGCCAGCAGCTTGGCGCTAGGCGAGACCGGGGAGCTGTTTTTT. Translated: CASSLALGETGELFF.

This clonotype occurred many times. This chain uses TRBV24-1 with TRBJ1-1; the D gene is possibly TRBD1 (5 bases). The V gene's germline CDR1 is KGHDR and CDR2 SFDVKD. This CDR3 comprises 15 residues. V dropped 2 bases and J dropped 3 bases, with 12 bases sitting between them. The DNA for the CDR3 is TGTGCCACCAGTGATTCTGGACAATTCGACACTGAAGCTTTCTTT. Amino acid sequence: CATSDSGQFDTEAFF.

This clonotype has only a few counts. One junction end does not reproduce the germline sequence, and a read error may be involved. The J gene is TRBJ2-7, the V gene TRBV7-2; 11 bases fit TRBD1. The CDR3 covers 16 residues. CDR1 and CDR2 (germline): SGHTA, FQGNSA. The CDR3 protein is CVSSLAGTGGTYEQYF. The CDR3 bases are TGTGTCAGCAGCTTAGCTGGGACAGGGGGGACCTACGAGCAGTACTTC. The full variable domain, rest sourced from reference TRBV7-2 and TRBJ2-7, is GAGVSQSPSNKVTEKGKDVELRCDPISGHTALYWYRQSLGQGLEFLIYFQGNSAPDKSGLPSDRFSAERTGGSVSTLTIQRTQQEDSAVYLCVSSLAGTGGTYEQYFGPGTRLTVT.

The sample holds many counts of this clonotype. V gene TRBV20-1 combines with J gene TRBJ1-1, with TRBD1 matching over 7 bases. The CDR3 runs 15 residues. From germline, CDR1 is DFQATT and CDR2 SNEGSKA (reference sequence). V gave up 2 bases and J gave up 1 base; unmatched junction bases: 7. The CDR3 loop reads CSARPPQGGNTEAFF. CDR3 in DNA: TGCAGTGCTAGACCTCCCCAGGGGGGGAACACTGAAGCTTTCTTT.

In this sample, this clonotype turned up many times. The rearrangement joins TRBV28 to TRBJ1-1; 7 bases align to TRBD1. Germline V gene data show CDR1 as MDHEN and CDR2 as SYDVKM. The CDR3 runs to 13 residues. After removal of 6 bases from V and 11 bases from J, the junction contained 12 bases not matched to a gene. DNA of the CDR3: TGTGCCAGCAGAGACAACAGGGGTAAGGGGGCTTTCTTT. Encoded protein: CASRDNRGKGAFF.

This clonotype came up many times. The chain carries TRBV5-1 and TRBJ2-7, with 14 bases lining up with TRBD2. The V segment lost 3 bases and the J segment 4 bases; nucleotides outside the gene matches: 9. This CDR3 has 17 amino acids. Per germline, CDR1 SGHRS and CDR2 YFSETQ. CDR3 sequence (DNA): TGCGCCAGCAGCTACACCGGGACTAGCGGGGGTCGTTACGAGCAGTACTTC. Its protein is CASSYTGTSGGRYEQYF.

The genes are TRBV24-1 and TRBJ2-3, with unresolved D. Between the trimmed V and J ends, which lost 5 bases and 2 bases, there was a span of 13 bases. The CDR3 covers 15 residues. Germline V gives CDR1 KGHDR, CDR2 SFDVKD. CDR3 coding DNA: TGTGCCACCAGTGCTGGCAGTCTAAACACAGATACGCAGTATTTT. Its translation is CATSAGSLNTDTQYF.

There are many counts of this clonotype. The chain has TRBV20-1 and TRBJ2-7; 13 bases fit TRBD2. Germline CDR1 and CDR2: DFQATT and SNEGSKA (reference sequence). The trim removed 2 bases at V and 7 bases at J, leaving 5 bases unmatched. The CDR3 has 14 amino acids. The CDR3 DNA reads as TGCAGTGCTAGATCTAGACTAGCGGGAGGTGAGCAGTACTTC. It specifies CSARSRLAGGEQYF.